The entry that follows covers one T cell receptor beta chain sequence. Produced via immunoSEQ multiplex PCR; TCRdb's table is partial and in-frame only. The sample lists about 90,000 clones, 85% to 95% occurring once. In germline, CDR1 is SGHDT, CDR2 YYEEEE. There are 14 residues in the CDR3. V was cut by 2 bases and J by 1 base, with 8 bases left in between. This sample is part of a study of PD-L1 blockade in urothelial cancer. The V and J genes are TRBV5-6 and TRBJ2-3; tentative D call: TRBD2 (5 bases). This clonotype originated in a man aged 55 to 69 with urothelial cancer. The sample in question was PBMCs, obtained around atezolizumab (anti-PD-L1) treatment. CDR3 in amino acids: CASSFSSRTDTQYF. The DNA for the CDR3 is TGTGCCAGCAGCTTTTCTAGCCGCACAGATACGCAGTATTTT.